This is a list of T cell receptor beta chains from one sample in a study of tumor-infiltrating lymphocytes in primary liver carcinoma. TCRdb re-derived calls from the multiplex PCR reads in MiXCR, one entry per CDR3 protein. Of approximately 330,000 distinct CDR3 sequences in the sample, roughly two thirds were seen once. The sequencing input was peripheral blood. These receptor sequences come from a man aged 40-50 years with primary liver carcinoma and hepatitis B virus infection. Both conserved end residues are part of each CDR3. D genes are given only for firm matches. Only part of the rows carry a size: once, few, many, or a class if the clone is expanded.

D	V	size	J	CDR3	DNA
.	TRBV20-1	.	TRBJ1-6	CSARPGNHSPLHF	TGCAGTGCTCGTCCTGGGAATCATTCACCCCTCCACTTT
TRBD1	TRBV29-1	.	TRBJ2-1	CSVEGLGQYNEQFF	TGCAGCGTTGAAGGCCTGGGACAGTACAATGAGCAGTTCTTC
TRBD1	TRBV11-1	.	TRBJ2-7	CANSLGTGNEQYF	TGTGCCAACAGCTTAGGGACAGGGAACGAGCAGTACTTC
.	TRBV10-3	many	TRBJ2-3	CAITREASSTDTQYF	TGTGCCATCACACGCGAAGCGTCTAGCACAGATACGCAGTATTTT
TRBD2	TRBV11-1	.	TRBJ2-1	CASSFTYYASGRAEDEQFF	TGTGCCAGCAGCTTTACCTATTATGCTAGCGGGAGGGCCGAGGATGAGCAGTTCTTC
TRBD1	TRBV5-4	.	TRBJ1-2	CASSHDRGDGYSF	TGTGCCAGCAGCCACGACAGGGGAGATGGCTACAGCTTC
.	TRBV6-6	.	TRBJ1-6	CASSFKGGGSPFHF	TGTGCCAGCAGTTTTAAGGGGGGCGGTTCACCCTTCCACTTT
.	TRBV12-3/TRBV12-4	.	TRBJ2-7	CASGYMGNYEQYF	TGTGCCAGCGGTTACATGGGCAACTACGAGCAGTACTTC
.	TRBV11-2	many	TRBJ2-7	CASSQDHKSYEQYF	TGTGCCAGCAGCCAGGATCATAAGAGCTACGAGCAGTACTTC
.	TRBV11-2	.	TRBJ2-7	CASSLEAEFFYKQYF	TGTGCCAGCAGCCTGGAGGCAGAGTTTTTTTACAAGCAGTACTTC
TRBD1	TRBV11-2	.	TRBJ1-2	CASRPGQRANYCYTF	TGTGCCAGCAGACCGGGACAGAGAGCTAACTATTGCTACACCTTC
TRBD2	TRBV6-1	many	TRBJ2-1	CASSEAPLAGAYNEQFF	TGTGCCAGCAGTGAGGCCCCACTAGCGGGCGCTTACAATGAGCAGTTCTTC
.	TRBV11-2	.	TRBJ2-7	CASSFEGRSSYEQYF	TGTGCCAGCAGCTTTGAGGGGAGGAGCTCCTACGAGCAGTACTTC
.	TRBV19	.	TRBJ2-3	CDSSYRVGTDTQYF	TGTGACAGTAGTTACAGGGTTGGCACAGATACGCAGTATTTT
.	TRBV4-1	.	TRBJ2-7	CASSQDLHRGGEQYF	TGCGCCAGCAGCCAAGATCTCCACAGGGGGGGGGAGCAGTACTTC
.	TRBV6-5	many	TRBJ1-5	CASSYSDMEPQHF	TGTGCCAGCAGTTACTCCGACATGGAGCCCCAGCATTTT
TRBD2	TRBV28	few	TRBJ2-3	CASSPPRLAGTTDTQYF	TGTGCCAGCAGTCCCCCCCGACTAGCGGGAACCACAGATACGCAGTATTTT
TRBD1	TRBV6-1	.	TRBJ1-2	CASSETGIGYTF	TGTGCCAGCAGTGAGACAGGGATTGGCTACACCTTC
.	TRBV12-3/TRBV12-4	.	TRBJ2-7	CASSLEYHEQYF	TGTGCCAGCAGTTTGGAATACCACGAGCAGTACTTC
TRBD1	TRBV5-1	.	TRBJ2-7	CASRQGSYEQYF	TGCGCCAGCCGACAGGGGTCCTACGAGCAGTACTTC
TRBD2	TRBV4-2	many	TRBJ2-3	CASSQAGGSPTDTQYF	TGTGCCAGCAGCCAAGCGGGAGGATCACCCACAGATACGCAGTATTTT
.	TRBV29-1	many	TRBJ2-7	CSVGRDSYEQYF	TGCAGCGTCGGCAGAGACTCCTACGAGCAGTACTTC
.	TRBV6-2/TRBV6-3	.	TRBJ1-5	CASSYSTGNNQPRHF	TGTGCCAGCAGTTACAGTACAGGGAACAATCAGCCTCGGCATTTT
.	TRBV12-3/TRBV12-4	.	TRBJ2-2	CASSLPPLHSAGLNTGELFF	TGTGCCAGCAGTTTACCTCCACTCCACTCAGCGGGTCTGAACACCGGGGAGCTGTTTTTT
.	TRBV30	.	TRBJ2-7	CAWGQNIYEQYF	TGTGCCTGGGGACAGAACATCTACGAGCAGTACTTC
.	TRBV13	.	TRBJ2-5	CASSTHRGGDTQYF	TGTGCCAGTAGCACACACAGGGGGGGAGATACCCAGTACTTC
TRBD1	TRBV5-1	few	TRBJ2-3	CASSLGQFTDTQYF	TGCGCCAGCAGCCTGGGACAGTTCACAGATACGCAGTATTTT
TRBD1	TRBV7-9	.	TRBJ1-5	CASSLDGTGIQHF	TGTGCCAGCAGCTTAGATGGGACAGGGATCCAGCATTTT
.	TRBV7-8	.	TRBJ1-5	CASSDWGTAQHF	TGTGCCAGCAGTGACTGGGGGACTGCCCAGCATTTT
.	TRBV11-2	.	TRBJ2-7	CASSPNLSENSEQYF	TGTGCCAGCAGCCCAAACTTATCGGAGAACTCCGAGCAGTACTTC
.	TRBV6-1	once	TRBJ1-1	CTSSAGRTTEAFF	TGTACCAGCAGCGCTGGGCGTACCACTGAAGCTTTCTTT
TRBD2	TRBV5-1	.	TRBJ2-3	CASSLDCSGSKVADTQYF	TGCGCCAGCAGCTTGGATTGTAGCGGGAGCAAGGTAGCAGATACGCAGTATTTT
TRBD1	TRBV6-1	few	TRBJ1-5	CASSGGTAGNQPQHF	TGTGCCAGCAGCGGAGGGACAGCAGGCAATCAGCCCCAGCATTTT
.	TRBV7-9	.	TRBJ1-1	CASSPPENTEAFF	TGTGCCAGCAGCCCACCCGAAAACACTGAAGCTTTCTTT
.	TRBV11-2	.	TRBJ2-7	CASSLTDTYERYF	TGTGCCAGCAGCCTTACGGATACCTACGAGCGGTACTTC
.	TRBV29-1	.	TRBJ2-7	CSLAGVPSYEQCF	TGCAGCCTTGCAGGTGTTCCCTCCTACGAGCAGTGCTTC
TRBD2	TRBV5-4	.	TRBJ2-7	CASSPRGEIYEQYF	TGTGCCAGCAGCCCCCGGGGGGAAATCTACGAGCAGTACTTC
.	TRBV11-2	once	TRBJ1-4	CASSLRTGAVRLVF	TGTGCCAGCAGCTTAAGAACGGGGGCAGTAAGACTGGTTTTT
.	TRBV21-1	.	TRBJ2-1	CASTCERGDEQFF	TGTGCCAGCACATGCGAGCGAGGGGATGAGCAGTTCTTC
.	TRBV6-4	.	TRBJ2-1	CATTVDGSSYNEQFF	TGTGCCACCACGGTAGACGGTAGCTCCTACAATGAGCAGTTCTTC
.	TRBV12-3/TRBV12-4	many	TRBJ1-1	CASSLRGLGNTEAFF	TGTGCCAGCAGTTTGAGGGGGTTAGGGAACACTGAAGCTTTCTTT
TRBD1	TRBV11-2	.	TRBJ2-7	CASSLAFGGQGYEEYF	TGTGCCAGCAGCTTGGCGTTTGGGGGACAGGGATACGAGGAGTACTTC
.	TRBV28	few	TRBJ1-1	CASSLTGLGNTEAFF	TGTGCCAGCAGTTTAACAGGGTTGGGGAACACTGAAGCTTTCTTT
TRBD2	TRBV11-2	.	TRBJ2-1	CVGSLEPGGYNEQFF	TGTGTCGGCAGCTTAGAGCCGGGGGGCTACAATGAGCAGTTCTTC
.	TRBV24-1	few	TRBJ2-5	CATSDTTKEQGTQYF	TGTGCCACCAGTGATACGACGAAAGAGCAGGGGACCCAGTACTTC
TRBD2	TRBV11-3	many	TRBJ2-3	CASSLGLSSGSRDTDTQYF	TGTGCCAGCAGCTTAGGGTTGTCTAGCGGGAGTCGGGACACAGATACGCAGTATTTT
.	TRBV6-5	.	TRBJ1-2	CASSSYLGGWYGYTF	TGTGCCAGCAGTTCCTACCTGGGGGGTTGGTATGGCTACACCTTC
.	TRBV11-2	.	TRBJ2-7	CVSSLPAGVPSYEQYF	TGTGTCAGCAGCTTACCTGCAGGGGTTCCAAGCTACGAGCAGTACTTC
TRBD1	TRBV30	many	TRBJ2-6	CAWSTGAGANVLTF	TGTGCCTGGTCCACAGGGGCTGGGGCCAACGTCCTGACTTTC
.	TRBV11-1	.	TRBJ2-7	CASSSALDRHYEQYF	TGTGCCAGCAGCTCAGCGCTGGACCGTCACTACGAGCAGTACTTC
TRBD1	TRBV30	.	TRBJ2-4	CAWSVLGTGTIHYF	TGTGCCTGGAGTGTACTCGGGACAGGGACCATTCACTACTTC
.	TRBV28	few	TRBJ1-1	CASSLGVRGTEAFF	TGTGCCAGCAGTTTAGGGGTTAGGGGGACCGAAGCTTTCTTT
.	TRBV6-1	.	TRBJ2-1	CASTEASRCNEQLF	TGTGCCAGCACCGAGGCGTCCAGATGCAATGAGCAGCTCTTC
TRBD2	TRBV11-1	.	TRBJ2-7	CASSSGLATEQYF	TGTGCCAGCAGCTCGGGACTAGCGACCGAGCAATACTTC
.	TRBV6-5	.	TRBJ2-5	CASCYSRWQETQYF	TGTGCCAGCTGTTACTCCAGGTGGCAAGAGACCCAGTATTTC
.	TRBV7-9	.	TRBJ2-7	CATNRQDSYKQYF	TGTGCCACCAACAGACAGGACTCCTACAAGCAGTACTTC
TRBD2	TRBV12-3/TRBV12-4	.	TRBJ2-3	CASRSGTRGSTDTQYF	TGTGCCAGCAGGTCCGGGACTAGGGGCAGCACAGATACGCAGTATTTT
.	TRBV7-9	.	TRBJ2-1	CASSLVQGPEQFF	TGTGCCAGCAGCTTAGTGCAAGGGCCTGAGCAGTTCTTC
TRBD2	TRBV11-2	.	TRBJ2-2	CANRLTTSGSFPGELFF	TGTGCCAACAGACTTACGACTAGCGGGAGCTTCCCCGGGGAGCTGTTTTTT